This T cell receptor (beta chain) derives from a study of OX40 agonist ivuxolimab in advanced cancers. Study background: Anti-PD-1, anti-PD-L1 or anti-CTLA-4 therapy given earlier was allowed, and about 38% had some. Study conclusions and caveats: The expanded peripheral T cells' antigen specificity was not determined.

Produced via immunoSEQ multiplex PCR; TCRdb's table is partial and in-frame only. Of around 50,000 clones detected, around 77% appear once; the ten largest clones hold about 2.6%. A remark on this clone: Its antigen is not identified.

This sequence originates from an adult with an advanced solid tumor such as melanoma, head and neck, liver or kidney cancer. Here the sequenced sample was CD4+ or CD8+ T cells sorted from blood, taken in a trial of the OX40 agonist ivuxolimab.

The CDR3 DNA sequence: TGTGCCACTGCCCCTTACGGCACGACAGGGAACACTGAAGCTTTCTTT. Residues: CATAPYGTTGNTEAFF. The genes are TRBV27 and TRBJ1-1, with a tentative D call TRBD1 (6 bases). CDR1 and CDR2 (germline): MNHEY, SMNVEV (reference sequence). V was trimmed by 10 bases and J by 1 base, leaving 22 bases between them. The length of the CDR3 is 16 residues.